This TCR beta chain was observed in a study of OX40 agonist ivuxolimab in advanced cancers. About the study: Patients were infused with ivuxolimab every 2 weeks at 0.01 to 10 mg/kg. Partial responses were achieved by three patients, one with hepatocellular carcinoma and two with cutaneous melanoma. Findings and limits, study-wide: CD4+ and CD8+ blood T cells expanded clonally by week 6 at 0.1 to 3.0 mg/kg. Clonal expansion in partial responders at 0.1-3.0 mg/kg ranked among the lowest.

V dropped 2 bases and J dropped 0 bases, with 7 bases sitting between them. In germline, CDR1 is SGDLS, CDR2 YYNGEE. The CDR3 has 14 residues. This clone was seen a handful of times. The antigen remains undetermined. Sequenced by immunoSEQ multiplex PCR; TCRdb stores in-frame clones only, minus some. The sample yields fewer than 50,000 clones, roughly four fifths seen once. This rearrangement joins TRBV9 to TRBJ2-3; D may be TRBD2 (5 bases). This specimen was CD4+ or CD8+ T cells sorted from blood, taken in a trial of the OX40 agonist ivuxolimab. The sequence came from an adult with an advanced solid tumor such as melanoma, head and neck, liver or kidney cancer. The CDR3 DNA reads as TGTGCCAGCAGCGTGGCTAGCAGCACAGATACGCAGTATTTT. This encodes CASSVASSTDTQYF.